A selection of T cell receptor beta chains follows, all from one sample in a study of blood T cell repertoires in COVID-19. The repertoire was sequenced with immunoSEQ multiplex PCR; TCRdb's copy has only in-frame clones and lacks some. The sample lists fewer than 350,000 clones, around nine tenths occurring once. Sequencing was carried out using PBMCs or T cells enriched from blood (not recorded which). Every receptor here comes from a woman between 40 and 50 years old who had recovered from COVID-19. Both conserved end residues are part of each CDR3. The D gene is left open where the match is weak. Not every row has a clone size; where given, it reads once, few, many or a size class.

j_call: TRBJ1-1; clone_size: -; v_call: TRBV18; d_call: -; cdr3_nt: TGTGCCAGCTCACTTACAGGGACCACTGAAGCTTTCTTT; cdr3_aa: CASSLTGTTEAFF
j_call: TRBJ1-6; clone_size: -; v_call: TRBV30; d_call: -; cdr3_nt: TGTGCCTGGAGTGGCCGGTTAGCTAATTCACCCCTCCACTTT; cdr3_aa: CAWSGRLANSPLHF
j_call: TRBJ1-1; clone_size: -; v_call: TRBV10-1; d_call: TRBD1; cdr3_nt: TGCGCCAGCAGTATCGACAGGGTCACTGAAGCTTTCTTT; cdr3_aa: CASSIDRVTEAFF
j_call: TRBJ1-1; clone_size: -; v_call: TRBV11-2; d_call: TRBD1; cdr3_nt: TGTGCCAGCAGCCCCGGGACAGGAAAGAACACTGAAGCTTTCTTT; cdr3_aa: CASSPGTGKNTEAFF
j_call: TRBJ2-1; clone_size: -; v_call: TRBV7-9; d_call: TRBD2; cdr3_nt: TGTGCCAGCAGCTTAGCGAAACTAGCGGGAGCTGAGCAGTTCTTC; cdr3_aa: CASSLAKLAGAEQFF
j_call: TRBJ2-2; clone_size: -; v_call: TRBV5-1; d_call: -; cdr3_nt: TGCGCCAGCAGCTTGCTCTCGGGGACTACCGGGGAGCTGTTTTTT; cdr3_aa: CASSLLSGTTGELFF
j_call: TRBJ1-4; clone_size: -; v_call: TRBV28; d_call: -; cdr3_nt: TGTGCCAGCAGTTGGGGCCATTTTAATGAAAAACTGTTTTTT; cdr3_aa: CASSWGHFNEKLFF
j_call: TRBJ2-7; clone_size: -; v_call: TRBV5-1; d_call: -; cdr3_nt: TGCGCCAGCAGCCTGGCCGTTCCCTACGAGCAGTACTTC; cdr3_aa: CASSLAVPYEQYF
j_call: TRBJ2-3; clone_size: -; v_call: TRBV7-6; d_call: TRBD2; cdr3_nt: TGTGCCAGCAGCTTAGTTTCTAGCGGGTCATTCATTAGCACAGATACGCAGTATTTT; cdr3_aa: CASSLVSSGSFISTDTQYF
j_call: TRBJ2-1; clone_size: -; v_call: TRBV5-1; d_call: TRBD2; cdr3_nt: TGCGCCAGCACCCTGGGTCCTAGCGGGGGTATAAGCTACAATGAGCAGTTCTTC; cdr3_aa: CASTLGPSGGISYNEQFF
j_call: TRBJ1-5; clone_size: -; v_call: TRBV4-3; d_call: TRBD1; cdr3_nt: TGCGCCAGCAGCCAAGAGACAGGGGCGGATCAGCCCCAGCATTTT; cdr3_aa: CASSQETGADQPQHF
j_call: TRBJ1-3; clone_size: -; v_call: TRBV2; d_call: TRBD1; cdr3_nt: TGTGCCAGCAGTAATACAGGGGGCTCGCGAAACACCATATATTTT; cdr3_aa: CASSNTGGSRNTIYF
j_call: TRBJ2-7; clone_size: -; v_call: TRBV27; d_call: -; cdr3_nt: TGTGCCAGCAGTCTAACCGGTGGGTGGGCTTCCTACGAGCAGTACTTC; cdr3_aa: CASSLTGGWASYEQYF
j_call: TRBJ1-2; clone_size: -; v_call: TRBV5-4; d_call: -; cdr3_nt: TGTGCCAGCAGCTTGCAGGGGTCTAACTATGGCTACACCTTC; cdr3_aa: CASSLQGSNYGYTF
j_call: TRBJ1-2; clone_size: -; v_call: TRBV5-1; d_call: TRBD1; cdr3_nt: TGCGCCAGCAGCTTGGAGGGACAGGGAGGAGGCTACACCTTC; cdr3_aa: CASSLEGQGGGYTF
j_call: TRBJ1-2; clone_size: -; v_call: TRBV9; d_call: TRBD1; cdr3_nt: TGTGCCAGCAGCCCTGGACAGGATCCTAACTATGGCTACACCTTC; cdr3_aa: CASSPGQDPNYGYTF
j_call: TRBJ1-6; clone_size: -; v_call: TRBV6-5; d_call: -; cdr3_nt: TGTGCCAGCAGTTACCTAGGACAGAATAATTCACCCCTCCACTTT; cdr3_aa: CASSYLGQNNSPLHF
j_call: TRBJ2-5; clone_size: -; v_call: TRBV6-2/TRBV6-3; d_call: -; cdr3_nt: TGTGCCAGCAGCCCCTTTGAGGGACAAGAGACCCAGTACTTC; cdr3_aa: CASSPFEGQETQYF
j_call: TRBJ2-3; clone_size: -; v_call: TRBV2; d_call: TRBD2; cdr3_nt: TGTGCCAGCAGCCGGGAGGAGGCGGGGAGCACAGATACGCAGTATTTT; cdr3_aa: CASSREEAGSTDTQYF
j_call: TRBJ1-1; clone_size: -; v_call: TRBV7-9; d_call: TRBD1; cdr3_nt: TGTGCCAGCAGCAAATTGACAGGGGGCACTGAAGCTTTCTTT; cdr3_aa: CASSKLTGGTEAFF
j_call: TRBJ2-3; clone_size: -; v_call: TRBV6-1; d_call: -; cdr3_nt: TGTGCCAGCAGTGAAGGTCTGGATCAGGGGGATACGCAGTATTTT; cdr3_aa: CASSEGLDQGDTQYF
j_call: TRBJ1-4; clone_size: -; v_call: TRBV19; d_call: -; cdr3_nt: TGTGCCAGTAGTCGTACAGCAACTAATGAAAAACTGTTTTTT; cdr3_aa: CASSRTATNEKLFF
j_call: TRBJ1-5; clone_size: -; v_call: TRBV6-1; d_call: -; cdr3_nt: TGTGCCAGCAGTGACGGGGGCAATCAGCCCCAGCATTTT; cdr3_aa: CASSDGGNQPQHF
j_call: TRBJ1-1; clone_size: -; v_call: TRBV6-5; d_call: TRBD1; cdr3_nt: TGTGCCAGCAGTTACCAGACAGGGCGGAACACTGAAGCTTTCTTT; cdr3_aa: CASSYQTGRNTEAFF
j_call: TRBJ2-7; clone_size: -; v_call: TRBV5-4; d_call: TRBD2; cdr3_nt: TGTGCCAGCAGCCTACCCGCCGCTAGCGGGAGTAGCGAGCAGTACTTC; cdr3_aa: CASSLPAASGSSEQYF
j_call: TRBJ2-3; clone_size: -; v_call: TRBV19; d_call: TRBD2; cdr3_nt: TGTGCCAGTAGTTCTCGGTGGTCAGCGGGAGCCGGGACAGATACGCAGTATTTT; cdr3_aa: CASSSRWSAGAGTDTQYF
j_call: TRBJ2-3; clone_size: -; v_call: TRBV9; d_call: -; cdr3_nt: TGTGCCAGCAGCGTAGTCGGGACTTCCTTCGCTAGCACAGATACGCAGTATTTT; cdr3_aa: CASSVVGTSFASTDTQYF
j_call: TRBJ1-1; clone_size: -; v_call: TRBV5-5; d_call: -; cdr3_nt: TGTGCCAGCAGCCCGGGTGTGGGTGGGAACACTGAAGCTTTCTTT; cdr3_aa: CASSPGVGGNTEAFF
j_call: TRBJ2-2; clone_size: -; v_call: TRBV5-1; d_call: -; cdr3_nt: TGCGCCAGCAGCTTGGGTTTCCCAGGGTTGCTGTTTTTT; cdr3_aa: CASSLGFPGLLFF
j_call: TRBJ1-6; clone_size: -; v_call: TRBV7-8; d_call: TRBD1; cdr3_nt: TGTGCCAGCAGCCCCTCGACAGGGGTAAGGAATTCACCCCTCCACTTT; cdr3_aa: CASSPSTGVRNSPLHF
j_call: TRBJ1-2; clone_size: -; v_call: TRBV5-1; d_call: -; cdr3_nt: TGCGCCAGCAGCTTCCCGCAGGGCGGTGGCTACACCTTC; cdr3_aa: CASSFPQGGGYTF
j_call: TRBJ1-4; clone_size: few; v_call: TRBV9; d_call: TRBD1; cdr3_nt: TGTGCCAGCAGCCCTTGGACAGGAGGTAATGAAAAACTGTTTTTT; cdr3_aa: CASSPWTGGNEKLFF
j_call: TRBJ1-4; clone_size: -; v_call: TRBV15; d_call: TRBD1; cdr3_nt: TGTGCCACCAGCAGGGCCGGGACAGCTAATGAAAAACTGTTTTTT; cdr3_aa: CATSRAGTANEKLFF
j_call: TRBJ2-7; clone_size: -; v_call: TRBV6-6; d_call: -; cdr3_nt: TGTGCCAGCAGTTTTGGGCACAGCTCCTACGAGCAGTACTTC; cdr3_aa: CASSFGHSSYEQYF
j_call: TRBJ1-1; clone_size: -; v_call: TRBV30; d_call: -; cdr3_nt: TGTGCCTGGAGTTTACCCAGGGGTACTTTAAACACTGAAGCTTTCTTT; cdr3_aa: CAWSLPRGTLNTEAFF
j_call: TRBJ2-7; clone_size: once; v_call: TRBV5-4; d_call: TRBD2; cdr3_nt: TGTGCCAGCAGCTTGGCTACTAGCGGGAGAGAGCAGTACTTC; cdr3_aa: CASSLATSGREQYF
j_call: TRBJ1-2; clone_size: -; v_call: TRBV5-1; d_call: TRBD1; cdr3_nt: TGCGCCAGCAGCTTACAACCACCGGGACAGGAGGATGGTGGCTACACCTTC; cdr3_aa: CASSLQPPGQEDGGYTF
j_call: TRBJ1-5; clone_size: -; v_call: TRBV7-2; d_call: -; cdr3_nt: TGTGCCAGCAGCGATTCGATGGGGAGGAGCAATCAGCCCCAGCATTTT; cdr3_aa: CASSDSMGRSNQPQHF
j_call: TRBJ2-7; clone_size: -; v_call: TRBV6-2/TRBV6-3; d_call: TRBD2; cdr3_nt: TGTGCCAGCAGTTACTCGGGACTACTGAACGAGCAGTACTTC; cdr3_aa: CASSYSGLLNEQYF
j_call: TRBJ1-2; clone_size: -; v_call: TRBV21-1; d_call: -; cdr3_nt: TGTGCCAGCAGCAATCGGATGTCCGGGACAGGGGCCCGTGATAACTATGGCTACACCTTC; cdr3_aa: CASSNRMSGTGARDNYGYTF
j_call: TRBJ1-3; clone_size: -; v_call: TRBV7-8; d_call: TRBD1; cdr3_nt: TGTGCCAGCAGCGGACAGGGCGGCTACTCTGGAAACACCATATATTTT; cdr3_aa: CASSGQGGYSGNTIYF
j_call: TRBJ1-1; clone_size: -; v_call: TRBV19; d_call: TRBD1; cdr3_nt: TGTGCCAGTAGTGTGGGACAGTCAACTGAAGCTTTCTTT; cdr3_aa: CASSVGQSTEAFF
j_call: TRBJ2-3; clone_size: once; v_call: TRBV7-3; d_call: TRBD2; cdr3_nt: TGTGCCAGCAGCTTGAAAGGGCGGGAGGTAGATACGCAGTATTTT; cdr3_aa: CASSLKGREVDTQYF
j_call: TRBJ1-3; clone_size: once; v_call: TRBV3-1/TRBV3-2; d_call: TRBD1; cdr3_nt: TGTGCCAGCAGCCAAAGGACAGGGAGGTCTGGAAACACCATATATTTT; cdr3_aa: CASSQRTGRSGNTIYF
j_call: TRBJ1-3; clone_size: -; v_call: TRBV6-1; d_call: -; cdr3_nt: TGTGCCAGCAGTGAAGCACGGTCCTCTGGAAACACCATATATTTT; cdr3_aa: CASSEARSSGNTIYF
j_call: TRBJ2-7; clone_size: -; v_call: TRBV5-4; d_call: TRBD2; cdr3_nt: TGTGCCAGCAGCACTGATTTAGCGGGAGTCCGCTCCGAGCAGTACTTC; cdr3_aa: CASSTDLAGVRSEQYF
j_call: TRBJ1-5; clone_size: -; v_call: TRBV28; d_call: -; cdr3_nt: TGTGCCAGCAGTTCGGACTCCTCCCGGCCCCAGCATTTT; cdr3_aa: CASSSDSSRPQHF